A single sample is the source of the 15 T cell receptor beta chains below, sequenced in a study of cytomegalovirus exposure and HLA in healthy donors. Profiling relied on immunoSEQ multiplex PCR, and the TCRdb table lists in-frame clones only, not all of them. The sample carries around 180,000 clones, roughly 82% recorded once. Sequenced input: PBMCs. Receptors were obtained from a woman aged 18-29 years in good health and CMV-seronegative.

This clone was recorded only once. The chain carries TRBV5-4 and TRBJ2-3; the match to TRBD2 covers 7 bases. CDR3 size: 19 residues. The germline V gene has CDR1 SGHNT and CDR2 YYREEE (reference sequence). Unmatched junction bases numbered 19, after V lost 6 bases and J lost 0 bases. The CDR3 spells CASTTRRASGLTSTDTQYF. The CDR3 nucleotides are TGTGCCAGCACCACGAGGAGGGCTAGCGGCCTAACGAGCACAGATACGCAGTATTTT.

The chain links TRBV5-4 to TRBJ1-2, with a possible D match to TRBD1 (5 bases). Germline V gene data show CDR1 as SGHNT and CDR2 as YYREEE (reference sequence). The CDR3 length is 13 residues. V gave up 2 bases and J gave up 8 bases, with 13 bases separating them. The chain's CDR3 is CASSFAGLEGYTF. The CDR3 DNA reads as TGTGCCAGCAGCTTTGCAGGGCTGGAAGGCTACACCTTC. Drawing the rest from reference TRBV5-4 and TRBJ1-2, the complete variable domain is ETGVTQSPTHLIKTRGQQVTLRCSSQSGHNTVSWYQQALGQGPQFIFQYYREEENGRGNFPPRFSGLQFPNYSSELNVNALELDDSALYLCASSFAGLEGYTFGSGTRLTVV.

This clone is a singleton in its sample. The chain recombines TRBV5-1 with TRBJ2-2; D is perhaps TRBD2 (6 bases). Trimming removed 4 bases at V and 0 bases at J, with 13 bases between. CDR3 length: 16 residues. The germline V gene has CDR1 SGHRS and CDR2 YFSETQ. CDR3 sequence: CASSPRDFTNTGELFF. Written as DNA, the CDR3 is TGCGCCAGCAGCCCGCGGGACTTTACGAACACCGGGGAGCTGTTTTTT. The entire variable domain, with the rest obtained from reference TRBV5-1 and TRBJ2-2, is as follows: KAGVTQTPRYLIKTRGQQVTLSCSPISGHRSVSWYQQTPGQGLQFLFEYFSETQRNKGNFPGRFSGRQFSNSRSEMNVSTLELGDSALYLCASSPRDFTNTGELFFGEGSRLTVL.

The rearrangement uses TRBV30 and TRBJ1-2; a weak D match, TRBD1 (6 bases). Germline V CDR1 and CDR2: GTSNPN, SVGIG (reference sequence). CDR3 size: 11 residues. With 7 bases removed from V and 7 bases from J, the gap between germline ends came to 13 bases. CDR3 sequence (DNA): TGTGCCTCTAACTACAGGGTTGGCTACACCTTC. Translation: CASNYRVGYTF.

Here the CDR3 reads CAWSIYFSGATEAFF. In DNA form, the CDR3 reads TGTGCCTGGAGTATCTACTTTTCAGGGGCCACTGAAGCTTTCTTT. The J gene is TRBJ1-1, the V gene TRBV30; maybe TRBD1 (6 bases). The V end lost 2 bases, the J end lost 4 bases, and 17 bases lay between the germline ends. Germline V CDR1 and CDR2: GTSNPN, SVGIG (reference sequence). This CDR3 is 15 amino acids long. Together with reference TRBV30 and TRBJ1-1, the CDR3 gives the full variable domain: SQTIHQWPATLVQPVGSPLSLECTVEGTSNPNLYWYRQAAGRGLQLLFYSVGIGQISSEVPQNLSASRPQDRQFILSSKKLLLSDSGFYLCAWSIYFSGATEAFFGQGTRLTVV.

The genes are TRBV2 and TRBJ2-3, with D possibly TRBD1 on 6 matching bases. The CDR3 has 15 residues. Germline V gene data show CDR1 as SNHLY and CDR2 as FYNNEI. Trimming left V 6 bases short and J 3 bases short, with 16 bases between. CDR3 protein: CASSFKQGWTDTQYF. The DNA for the CDR3 is TGTGCCAGCAGCTTTAAACAGGGCTGGACAGATACGCAGTATTTT.

This clone came up once. The chain employs TRBV2 and TRBJ2-3; 9 bases are a match to TRBD2. Germline V gives CDR1 SNHLY, CDR2 FYNNEI. This CDR3 has 15 amino acids. V was pared by 7 bases and J by 0 bases, with 5 bases of the junction left unmatched. In DNA, the CDR3 is TGTGCCAGCACGGGCGGGGGGGGCAGCACAGATACGCAGTATTTT. This gives the protein CASTGGGGSTDTQYF.

The rearrangement links TRBV11-3 to TRBJ2-1, with TRBD2 matching 8 bases. The CDR3 totals 12 residues. V shed 8 bases, J shed 8 bases, and the junction held 5 bases outside the gene matches. From germline, CDR1 is SGHNT and CDR2 YENEEA. The CDR3 protein is CASGLLADEQFF. In DNA, the CDR3 is TGTGCCAGCGGGTTACTAGCGGATGAGCAGTTCTTC. The whole variable domain, filled in from reference TRBV11-3 and TRBJ2-1, reads EAGVVQSPRYKIIEKKQPVAFWCNPISGHNTLYWYLQNLGQGPELLIRYENEEAVDDSQLPKDRFSAERLKGVDSTLKIQPAELGDSAVYLCASGLLADEQFFGPGTRLTVL.

The rearrangement links TRBV4-2 to TRBJ2-2, with D perhaps matching TRBD1 (6 bases). Trimming shortened V by 1 base and J by 0 bases, and 15 bases separated the two germline ends. The germline V gene encodes CDR1 LGHNA and CDR2 YNFKEQ. The CDR3 has 18 residues. CDR3 sequence reads: CASSQAGWGQTNTGELFF. CDR3 DNA sequence: TGTGCCAGCAGCCAAGCCGGATGGGGGCAGACGAACACCGGGGAGCTGTTTTTT.

V is TRBV30 and J is TRBJ1-1, with 9 bases identical to TRBD1. Germline CDR1 and CDR2: GTSNPN and SVGIG (reference sequence). V shed 1 base and J 0 bases; nucleotides not matched to a gene: 6. The CDR3 has 16 residues. The CDR3 DNA is TGTGCCTGGAGTGGACAGGGGGACCCCATGAACACTGAAGCTTTCTTT. Its protein product is CAWSGQGDPMNTEAFF.

The chain couples TRBV6-1 to TRBJ1-2; the D gene is possibly TRBD1 (5 bases). There are 13 residues in the CDR3. The ends were cut back, 8 bases at V and 4 bases at J, with 14 bases in the middle. Germline CDR1 reads MNHNS; CDR2 reads SASEGT. CDR3 coding DNA: TGTGCCAGCTCCTTACAGGTTCTCTATGGCTACACCTTC. Translation: CASSLQVLYGYTF.

The chain links TRBV5-4 to TRBJ2-5; TRBD2 is a possible D gene (5 bases). The CDR3 has 14 amino acids. In germline, CDR1 is SGHNT, CDR2 YYREEE (reference sequence). V shed 2 bases and J shed 3 bases, with 11 bases lying between them. The CDR3 here is CASSLERIKETQYF. In DNA form, the CDR3 reads TGTGCCAGCAGCTTAGAGCGGATAAAAGAGACCCAGTACTTC.

This clone has a single count. This chain joins TRBV18 and TRBJ1-2; D uncertain. CDR3 length: 14 amino acids. V was clipped by 2 bases and J by 6 bases, with 13 bases between them. Germline CDR1 and CDR2: KGHSH and LQKENI. CDR3 DNA: TGTGCCAGCTCACCAAAGGAGGGTGGGGATGGCTACACCTTC. Protein sequence: CASSPKEGGDGYTF.

This chain links TRBV7-9 with TRBJ1-3; D is unresolved. Trimming took 8 bases from V and 0 from J, leaving 11 bases between them. CDR1 is SEHNR, CDR2 FQNEAQ, per germline (reference sequence). There are 14 residues in the CDR3. CDR3 amino acids: CASPPVDSGNTIYF. The CDR3 DNA follows: TGTGCCAGCCCCCCGGTTGACTCTGGAAACACCATATATTTT.

The chain recombines TRBV10-1 with TRBJ2-3; 10 bases agree with TRBD2. CDR3 size: 17 residues. The junction had 5 bases not matched to a gene; V was cut back by 1 base and J by 1 base. Germline CDR1 is WNHNN and CDR2 is SYGVQD (reference sequence). CDR3 sequence (DNA): TGCGCCAGCAGTGAGTTAAGCGGGGGGGCCGGCACAGATACGCAGTATTTT. Residues: CASSELSGGAGTDTQYF.